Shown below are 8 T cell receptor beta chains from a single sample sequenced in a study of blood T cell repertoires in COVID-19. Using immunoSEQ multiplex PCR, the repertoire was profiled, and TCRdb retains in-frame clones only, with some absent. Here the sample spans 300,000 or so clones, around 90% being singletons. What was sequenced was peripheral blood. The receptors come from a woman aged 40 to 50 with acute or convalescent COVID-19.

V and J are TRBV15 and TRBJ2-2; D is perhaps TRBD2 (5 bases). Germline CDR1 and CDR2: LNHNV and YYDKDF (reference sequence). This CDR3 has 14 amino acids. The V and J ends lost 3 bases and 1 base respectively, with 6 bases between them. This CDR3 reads CATSRAGNTGELFF. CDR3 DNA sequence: TGTGCCACCAGCAGGGCGGGGAACACCGGGGAGCTGTTTTTT.

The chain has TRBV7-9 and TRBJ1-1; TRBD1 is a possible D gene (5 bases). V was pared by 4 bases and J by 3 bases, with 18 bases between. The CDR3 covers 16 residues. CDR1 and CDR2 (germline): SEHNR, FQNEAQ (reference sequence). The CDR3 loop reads CASSSPRGWYDTEAFF. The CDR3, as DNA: TGTGCCAGCAGCTCCCCCCGGGGGTGGTATGACACTGAAGCTTTCTTT.

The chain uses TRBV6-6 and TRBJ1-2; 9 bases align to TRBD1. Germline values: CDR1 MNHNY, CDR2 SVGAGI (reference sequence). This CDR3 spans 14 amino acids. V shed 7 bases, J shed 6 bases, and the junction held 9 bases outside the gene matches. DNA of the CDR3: TGTGCCAGCACCCCGGACAGGGGAGGGGATGGCTACACCTTC. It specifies CASTPDRGGDGYTF.

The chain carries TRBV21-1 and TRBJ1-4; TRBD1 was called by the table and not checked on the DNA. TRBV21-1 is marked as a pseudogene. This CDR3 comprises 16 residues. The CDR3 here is CASSPRGYATNEKLFF. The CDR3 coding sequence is TGTGCCAGCAGCCCCAGGGGGTACGCAACTAATGAAAAACTGTTTTTT.

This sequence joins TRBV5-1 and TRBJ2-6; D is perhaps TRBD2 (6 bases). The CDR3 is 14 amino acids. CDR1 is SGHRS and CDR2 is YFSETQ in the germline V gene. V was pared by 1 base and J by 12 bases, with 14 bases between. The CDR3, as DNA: TGCGCCAGCAGCTTGAGTGAGGGAGGCGTCGTCCTGACTTTC. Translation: CASSLSEGGVVLTF.

DNA for the CDR3: TGCGCCAGCAAAACAGGGGGCCGAGGGGCGAACACTGAAGCTTTCTTT. It specifies CASKTGGRGANTEAFF. The rearrangement links TRBV5-1 to TRBJ1-1; 9 bases align to TRBD1. V shed 6 bases, J shed 1 base, and the junction held 10 bases outside the gene matches. This CDR3 spans 16 amino acids. CDR1 and CDR2 (germline): SGHRS, YFSETQ.

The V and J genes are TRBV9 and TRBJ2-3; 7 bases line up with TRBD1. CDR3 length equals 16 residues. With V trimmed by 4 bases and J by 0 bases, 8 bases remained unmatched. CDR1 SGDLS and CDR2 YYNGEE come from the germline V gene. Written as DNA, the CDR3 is TGTGCCAGCAGCCTCGGACAGGCCCCTAGCACAGATACGCAGTATTTT. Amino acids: CASSLGQAPSTDTQYF.

The CDR3 nucleotides are TGTGCCAGCAGCCCGACAGGGGAGGGATGGGAGCAGTACGTC. It specifies CASSPTGEGWEQYV. The genes are TRBV14 and TRBJ2-7; a weak D match, TRBD1 (8 bases). Germline CDR1 reads SGHDN; CDR2 reads FVKESK. The V gene lost 4 bases and the J gene lost 7 bases, with 17 bases spanning the gap. This CDR3 comprises 14 residues.